A selection of T cell receptor beta chains follows, all from one sample in a study of T-cell memory formation after mild COVID-19. One entry per CDR3 protein, called by TCRdb with MiXCR from the 5' RACE reads. The data show approximately 570,000 distinct CDR3 sequences, more than 15% seen once. Sequences were obtained from PBMCs or a T cell subset sorted from them (not recorded which). Receptors were obtained from an adult woman who had mild COVID-19 (a few samples of this study predate the infection). Cell type and time point are not known. The CDR3 runs from the conserved cysteine through the conserved F or W. D genes are given only for firm matches. A clone size is listed for some rows: how often the clone was seen (once, few, many), or a class if it is expanded.

v_gene: TRBV19; d_gene: .; j_gene: TRBJ2-3; abundance: .; CDR3nt: TGTGCCAGTAGTATTGTCGGCGGGGGCCAGCAGTATTTT; CDR3aa: CASSIVGGGQQYF
v_gene: TRBV28; d_gene: .; j_gene: TRBJ1-2; abundance: few; CDR3nt: TGTGCCAGCAGTCCCGAGTTGAGGGGGTATGGCTACACCTTC; CDR3aa: CASSPELRGYGYTF
v_gene: TRBV6-6; d_gene: TRBD2; j_gene: TRBJ2-4; abundance: .; CDR3nt: TGTGCCAGCAGTTACGGCGGGAGGGTGGCCAAAAACATTCAGTACTTC; CDR3aa: CASSYGGRVAKNIQYF
v_gene: TRBV5-1; d_gene: .; j_gene: TRBJ1-1; abundance: few; CDR3nt: TGCGCCAGCAGCAGAAGCAAGGACACTGAAGCTTTCTTT; CDR3aa: CASSRSKDTEAFF
v_gene: TRBV5-1; d_gene: TRBD1; j_gene: TRBJ2-7; abundance: many; CDR3nt: TGCGCCAGCAGCTTCTCGGGACAGGGGTACGAGCAGTACTTC; CDR3aa: CASSFSGQGYEQYF
v_gene: TRBV10-3; d_gene: TRBD1; j_gene: TRBJ1-5; abundance: few; CDR3nt: TGTGCCATCGCGCCGGGACAGGGGATTTTGTCGCCCCAGCATTTT; CDR3aa: CAIAPGQGILSPQHF
v_gene: TRBV3-1; d_gene: .; j_gene: TRBJ2-7; abundance: few; CDR3nt: TGTGCCAGCAGCCAAGCGGCAGCACACCCCTCCTACGAGCAGTACTTC; CDR3aa: CASSQAAAHPSYEQYF
v_gene: TRBV4-2; d_gene: .; j_gene: TRBJ1-3; abundance: .; CDR3nt: TGTGCCAGCAGCCAAGGATCGGGAGGGCCTGGAAACACCATATATTTT; CDR3aa: CASSQGSGGPGNTIYF
v_gene: TRBV9; d_gene: TRBD2; j_gene: TRBJ2-1; abundance: .; CDR3nt: TGTGCCAGCAGCGTCCGACTAGCAGGCAATGAGCAGTTCTTC; CDR3aa: CASSVRLAGNEQFF
v_gene: TRBV6-5; d_gene: .; j_gene: TRBJ2-3; abundance: .; CDR3nt: TGTGCCAGCAGTTACTTTACCGCCACAGATACGCAGTATTTT; CDR3aa: CASSYFTATDTQYF
v_gene: TRBV5-1; d_gene: TRBD1; j_gene: TRBJ2-3; abundance: few; CDR3nt: TGCGCCAGCAGCTCCCGACAGGGGGAGTACACAGATACGCAGTATTTT; CDR3aa: CASSSRQGEYTDTQYF
v_gene: TRBV29-1; d_gene: .; j_gene: TRBJ1-1; abundance: .; CDR3nt: TGCAGCGTTGAACAGGGGCTGGGGACTGAAGCTTTCTTT; CDR3aa: CSVEQGLGTEAFF
v_gene: TRBV5-1; d_gene: TRBD1; j_gene: TRBJ2-2; abundance: few; CDR3nt: TGCGCCAGCAGCGCCGGGACAGGGCCCGGGGAGCTGTTTTTT; CDR3aa: CASSAGTGPGELFF
v_gene: TRBV3-1; d_gene: .; j_gene: TRBJ2-1; abundance: .; CDR3nt: TGTGCCAGCAGCCAAGGAGGTTGGTATGAGCAGTTCTTC; CDR3aa: CASSQGGWYEQFF
v_gene: TRBV5-1; d_gene: .; j_gene: TRBJ1-6; abundance: .; CDR3nt: TGCGCCAGCAGCTTGGCCCGGGGGGCCGGGGATTCACCCCTCCACTTT; CDR3aa: CASSLARGAGDSPLHF
v_gene: TRBV24-1; d_gene: .; j_gene: TRBJ1-1; abundance: .; CDR3nt: TGTGCCACCAGTGAGGGGGCGGGGGGCCGCACTGAAGCTTTCTTT; CDR3aa: CATSEGAGGRTEAFF
v_gene: TRBV7-9; d_gene: .; j_gene: TRBJ2-5; abundance: .; CDR3nt: TGTGCCAGCAGCTTAGTGACGAGGGAGACCCAGTACTTC; CDR3aa: CASSLVTRETQYF
v_gene: TRBV4-3; d_gene: TRBD1; j_gene: TRBJ1-1; abundance: few; CDR3nt: TGCGCCAGCAGCCAAGATCTGGGGACAGGGCGCACTGAAGCTTTCTTT; CDR3aa: CASSQDLGTGRTEAFF
v_gene: TRBV15; d_gene: .; j_gene: TRBJ2-3; abundance: .; CDR3nt: TGTGCCACCAGCAGGGCGTGGGAGGATACGCAGTATTTT; CDR3aa: CATSRAWEDTQYF
v_gene: TRBV12-3/TRBV12-4; d_gene: TRBD1; j_gene: TRBJ1-2; abundance: .; CDR3nt: TGTGCCAGCAGTCCAGGACAGGCCCGCTTTAATGGCTACACCTTC; CDR3aa: CASSPGQARFNGYTF
v_gene: TRBV4-3; d_gene: .; j_gene: TRBJ1-1; abundance: few; CDR3nt: TGCGCCAGCAGCCAAAGTCGGGGGAACACTGAAGCTTTCTTT; CDR3aa: CASSQSRGNTEAFF
v_gene: TRBV24-1; d_gene: .; j_gene: TRBJ2-5; abundance: .; CDR3nt: TGTGCCACCAGTGATTACCAATCGGGACACCAAGAGACCCAGTACTTC; CDR3aa: CATSDYQSGHQETQYF
v_gene: TRBV15; d_gene: .; j_gene: TRBJ2-1; abundance: .; CDR3nt: TGTGCCACCAGCTGGACACAACCCTACAATGAGCAGTTCTTC; CDR3aa: CATSWTQPYNEQFF
v_gene: TRBV6-2/TRBV6-3; d_gene: TRBD2; j_gene: TRBJ2-3; abundance: .; CDR3nt: TGTGCCAGCAGTTACTCTGCGGGAGGCCGTTGGGGTACGCAGTATTTT; CDR3aa: CASSYSAGGRWGTQYF
v_gene: TRBV5-1; d_gene: .; j_gene: TRBJ2-2; abundance: few; CDR3nt: TGCGCCAGCAGCGTCGGGACCGTAACCGGGGAGCTGTTTTTT; CDR3aa: CASSVGTVTGELFF
v_gene: TRBV5-1; d_gene: TRBD1; j_gene: TRBJ2-7; abundance: many; CDR3nt: TGTGCCAGCAGCTTGGAGGGACAGGGCTCCTACGAGCAGTACTTC; CDR3aa: CASSLEGQGSYEQYF
v_gene: TRBV6-5; d_gene: .; j_gene: TRBJ2-7; abundance: .; CDR3nt: TGTGCCAGCAGTAGCAACAGGGTCCCCTACGAGCAGTACTTC; CDR3aa: CASSSNRVPYEQYF
v_gene: TRBV4-2; d_gene: .; j_gene: TRBJ1-2; abundance: .; CDR3nt: TGTGCCAGCAGCCCGGACTTGGGAAACTATGGCTACACCTTC; CDR3aa: CASSPDLGNYGYTF
v_gene: TRBV12-3/TRBV12-4; d_gene: TRBD1; j_gene: TRBJ2-6; abundance: few; CDR3nt: TGTGCCAGCAGTGGCGTACAGGGGAACGGGATGGAGGAGGCCAACGTCCTGACTTTC; CDR3aa: CASSGVQGNGMEEANVLTF
v_gene: TRBV6-2/TRBV6-3; d_gene: TRBD2; j_gene: TRBJ2-7; abundance: .; CDR3nt: TGTGCCAGCAGTTCGATACCGGGACTAGCGGGAGTAGGCGAGCAGTACTTC; CDR3aa: CASSSIPGLAGVGEQYF
v_gene: TRBV11-2; d_gene: TRBD2; j_gene: TRBJ2-3; abundance: once; CDR3nt: TGTGCCAGCAGCTTCGAGTTAGCGGGGGGAGGGGATACGCAGTATTTT; CDR3aa: CASSFELAGGGDTQYF
v_gene: TRBV11-1; d_gene: .; j_gene: TRBJ2-1; abundance: few; CDR3nt: TGTGCCAGCAGCTTAGTCGCGCGGGCTAGCTCCTACAATGAGCAGTTCTTC; CDR3aa: CASSLVARASSYNEQFF
v_gene: TRBV6-2/TRBV6-3; d_gene: TRBD2; j_gene: TRBJ2-6; abundance: few; CDR3nt: TGTGCCAGCCATGCCCCCAGCGGGAGGAATGGGGCCAACGTCCTGACTTTC; CDR3aa: CASHAPSGRNGANVLTF
v_gene: TRBV12-3/TRBV12-4; d_gene: TRBD1; j_gene: TRBJ2-7; abundance: .; CDR3nt: TGTGCCAGCAGTTTCGGGACCGGGACAGGAGACTACGAGCAGTACTTC; CDR3aa: CASSFGTGTGDYEQYF
v_gene: TRBV2; d_gene: TRBD1; j_gene: TRBJ1-1; abundance: once; CDR3nt: TGTGCCAGCACTTCAGACGACAGGGGCTACCCTGAAGCTTTCTTT; CDR3aa: CASTSDDRGYPEAFF
v_gene: TRBV24-1; d_gene: .; j_gene: TRBJ2-3; abundance: .; CDR3nt: TGTGCCACCAGTGGCCCCGGGGGAAACACAGATACGCAGTATTTT; CDR3aa: CATSGPGGNTDTQYF
v_gene: TRBV7-9; d_gene: TRBD2; j_gene: TRBJ2-1; abundance: .; CDR3nt: TGTGCCAGCAGCTTGGGCAGCGGGGGAACTTCCTACAATGAGCAGTTCTTC; CDR3aa: CASSLGSGGTSYNEQFF
v_gene: TRBV14; d_gene: .; j_gene: TRBJ2-3; abundance: many; CDR3nt: TGTGCCAGCAGCCAAGATCGGGCTACAGATACGCAGTATTTT; CDR3aa: CASSQDRATDTQYF
v_gene: TRBV15; d_gene: TRBD2; j_gene: TRBJ2-3; abundance: many; CDR3nt: TGTGCCACCAGCAGCCACCCCCTAGCGGGCACAGATACGCAGTATTTT; CDR3aa: CATSSHPLAGTDTQYF
v_gene: TRBV19; d_gene: .; j_gene: TRBJ2-1; abundance: .; CDR3nt: TGTGCCAGTAGTATAGGGCCCTCCTACAATGAGCAGTTCTTC; CDR3aa: CASSIGPSYNEQFF
v_gene: TRBV10-3; d_gene: TRBD1; j_gene: TRBJ2-7; abundance: .; CDR3nt: TGTGCCATCAGTGACGGGACAGGGGTAGGTGAGCAGTACTTC; CDR3aa: CAISDGTGVGEQYF
v_gene: TRBV11-2; d_gene: .; j_gene: TRBJ2-3; abundance: .; CDR3nt: TGTGCCAGCAGCTTAGGTCTTTTATCTGATACGCAGTATTTT; CDR3aa: CASSLGLLSDTQYF
v_gene: TRBV30; d_gene: .; j_gene: TRBJ2-2; abundance: few; CDR3nt: TGTGCCTGGAGTCAGACAGGCACCGGGGAGCTGTTTTTT; CDR3aa: CAWSQTGTGELFF
v_gene: TRBV30; d_gene: .; j_gene: TRBJ1-5; abundance: few; CDR3nt: TGTGCCTGGAGTTTAGGGTCTTCAACGCCCCAGCATTTT; CDR3aa: CAWSLGSSTPQHF
v_gene: TRBV7-9; d_gene: .; j_gene: TRBJ2-3; abundance: few; CDR3nt: TGTGCCAGCAGCACAGGGTCTAGCGGACAACCTAGCACAGATACGCAGTATTTT; CDR3aa: CASSTGSSGQPSTDTQYF
v_gene: TRBV4-3; d_gene: .; j_gene: TRBJ2-7; abundance: .; CDR3nt: TGCGCCAGCAGCCAAGACACAGGGCGGAACGAGCAGTACTTC; CDR3aa: CASSQDTGRNEQYF
v_gene: TRBV6-5; d_gene: .; j_gene: TRBJ1-1; abundance: few; CDR3nt: TGTGCCAGCAGTAACCCCGGGACGGGGAGAACTGAAGCTTTCTTT; CDR3aa: CASSNPGTGRTEAFF
v_gene: TRBV12-3/TRBV12-4; d_gene: TRBD2; j_gene: TRBJ2-1; abundance: few; CDR3nt: TGTGCCAGCAGTTTTCGGACTAGCGGGAGGGTGAATGAGCAGTTCTTC; CDR3aa: CASSFRTSGRVNEQFF